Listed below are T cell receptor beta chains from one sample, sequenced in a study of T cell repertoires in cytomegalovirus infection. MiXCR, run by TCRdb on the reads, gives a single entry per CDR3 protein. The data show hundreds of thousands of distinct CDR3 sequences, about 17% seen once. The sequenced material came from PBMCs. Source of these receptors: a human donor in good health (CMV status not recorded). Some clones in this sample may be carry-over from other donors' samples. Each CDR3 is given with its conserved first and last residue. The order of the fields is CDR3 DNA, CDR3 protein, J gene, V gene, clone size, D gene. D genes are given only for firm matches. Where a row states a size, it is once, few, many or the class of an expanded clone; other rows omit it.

TGTGCCACCAGCGGGGGGATCAGAAATGAGCAGTTCTTC,CATSGGIRNEQFF,TRBJ2-1,TRBV24-1,-,TRBD2
TGTGCCACCAGCAGAGTATACAATCAGCCCCAGCATTTT,CATSRVYNQPQHF,TRBJ1-5,TRBV15,few,-
TGTGCCAGTGGGGAGATTAGCAATCAGCCCCAGCATTTT,CASGEISNQPQHF,TRBJ1-5,TRBV28,many,-
TGCAGTGCTAGAGATCCGAATCTGAGTACCTATAATTCACCCCTCCACTTT,CSARDPNLSTYNSPLHF,TRBJ1-6,TRBV20-1,-,-
TGTGCCAGCAGCTTCGTCACAGGGGGCCTAAATAGCAATCAGCCCCAGCATTTT,CASSFVTGGLNSNQPQHF,TRBJ1-5,TRBV7-2,few,TRBD1
TGCAGTGCTAGGGAGGGGGCGCCCCAAGAGACCCAGTACTTC,CSAREGAPQETQYF,TRBJ2-5,TRBV20-1,many,-
TGTGCCAGCGCCAAGACGGGCTCTGGGGCCAACGTCCTGACTTTC,CASAKTGSGANVLTF,TRBJ2-6,TRBV19,many,-
TGTGCTAGCAGCCCCACTAGCGGGGGGGCTTGGGAGACCCAGTACTTC,CASSPTSGGAWETQYF,TRBJ2-5,TRBV7-7,many,TRBD2
TGTGCCAGCAGCCCCCAGTTGGATACGCAGTATTTT,CASSPQLDTQYF,TRBJ2-3,TRBV5-6,few,-
TGCGCCAGCAGCCAAGACATTCCCGACAGGGGGTATAGCTCCTATAATTCACCCCTCCACTTT,CASSQDIPDRGYSSYNSPLHF,TRBJ1-6,TRBV4-1,-,TRBD1
TGTGCCAGCAGCTTAGGGCAGTACTCTGGAAACACCATATATTTT,CASSLGQYSGNTIYF,TRBJ1-3,TRBV7-2,few,-
TGCAGTGCTAGAGGGCGGCAGCAAGAGACCCAGTACTTC,CSARGRQQETQYF,TRBJ2-5,TRBV20-1,-,-
TGTGCCAGCAGCTTCCCAGGGCCAGCGGCTGAAGCTTTCTTT,CASSFPGPAAEAFF,TRBJ1-1,TRBV7-4,-,-
TGTGCCATCAGTGACAGGACGAATTCACCCCTCCACTTT,CAISDRTNSPLHF,TRBJ1-6,TRBV10-3,many,-
TGCAGTGCCAACAGGGGGTTCGAGCAGTACTTC,CSANRGFEQYF,TRBJ2-7,TRBV20-1,-,TRBD1
TGCAGTGCTAGTAATCCCAGCGGGGGGGGCTACGAGCAGTACTTC,CSASNPSGGGYEQYF,TRBJ2-7,TRBV20-1,-,TRBD2
TGTGCCAGCAGCCCCGGACGAGATAGCGGGGGGGCCGAGACCCAGTACTTC,CASSPGRDSGGAETQYF,TRBJ2-5,TRBV11-3,-,TRBD2
TGTGCCAGCTTCTTCATTGCCAATCAGCCCCAGCATTTT,CASFFIANQPQHF,TRBJ1-5,TRBV6-2/TRBV6-3,-,-
TGTGCCAGCAGCTTATTAGGGGTGGTAGGTGATTCACCCCTCCACTTT,CASSLLGVVGDSPLHF,TRBJ1-6,TRBV7-2,many,-
TGTGCCAGCAAGCTGGGGGGGGGGCTGAATGAGCAGTTCTTC,CASKLGGGLNEQFF,TRBJ2-1,TRBV12-3/TRBV12-4,many,-
TGTGCCAGCAGTTTCCCCACGGACAGGGCCTACGAGCAGTACTTC,CASSFPTDRAYEQYF,TRBJ2-7,TRBV28,-,TRBD1
TGTGCCAGCAGTTTGCGGCACATAGACGAGCAGTACTTC,CASSLRHIDEQYF,TRBJ2-7,TRBV12-3/TRBV12-4,few,-
TGTGCCAGCAGCTTCGGCGGGGGGGCGGAAGAGACCCAGTACTTC,CASSFGGGAEETQYF,TRBJ2-5,TRBV7-2,many,TRBD2
TGTGCCAGGGACCTCAAAACTAACACCGGGGAGCTGTTTTTT,CARDLKTNTGELFF,TRBJ2-2,TRBV6-2/TRBV6-3,many,-
TGCAGTGCTCTCGACAGTGCCAATCAGCCCCAGCATTTT,CSALDSANQPQHF,TRBJ1-5,TRBV20-1,-,-
TGCAGTGCTAGCGGTGGGGGATTC,CSASGGGF,TRBJ1-2,TRBV20-1,few,-
TGCGCCAGCAGCCAAGTGGGACAGAACTACGAGCAGTACTTC,CASSQVGQNYEQYF,TRBJ2-7,TRBV4-1,-,TRBD1
TGTGCCAGCAGCGAGGGAGGGGCGGGAGAGACCCAGTACTTC,CASSEGGAGETQYF,TRBJ2-5,TRBV11-3,few,TRBD2
TGTGCCAGCAGCTCGCAGGGGTCTCGGCATGGCTACACCTTC,CASSSQGSRHGYTF,TRBJ1-2,TRBV5-5,-,-
TGTGCCAGCAGTTCCCGCGCACAGGGGGATCGGTACACCTTC,CASSSRAQGDRYTF,TRBJ1-2,TRBV28,-,TRBD1
TGTGCCAGCAGCGGCCGGGACAATCGGGGTACGCAGTATTTT,CASSGRDNRGTQYF,TRBJ2-3,TRBV7-2,many,-
TGTGCCAGCAGTTTCCCCATAGGAATCGGCTACACCTTC,CASSFPIGIGYTF,TRBJ1-2,TRBV28,many,-
TGTGCCAGCAGCCTCGACGCGGGGACCGCCGGTGAGCAGTTCTTC,CASSLDAGTAGEQFF,TRBJ2-1,TRBV27,many,-
TGTGCCAGCAGGGGACTAGCGGGGGACCGCGAGCAGTACTTC,CASRGLAGDREQYF,TRBJ2-7,TRBV2,few,TRBD2
TGTGCCAGCAGGCCAGGGGATCGGGCCCAGTACTTC,CASRPGDRAQYF,TRBJ2-5,TRBV28,-,-
TGTGCCAGCAGTCCAGCGGGGGGACCCAAGGGGGGCCAGTACTTC,CASSPAGGPKGGQYF,TRBJ2-5,TRBV28,-,TRBD2
TGTGCCAGCAGCTTCGGATCCGGGACAGGGGGAGAGACCCAGTACTTC,CASSFGSGTGGETQYF,TRBJ2-5,TRBV7-2,many,TRBD1
TGTGCCAGTAGTAGGACAGGGCGAGGAGAGACCCAGTACTTC,CASSRTGRGETQYF,TRBJ2-5,TRBV19,-,TRBD1
TGCAGTGCTAGAGATACAGGGGGTCAGCCCCAGCATTTT,CSARDTGGQPQHF,TRBJ1-5,TRBV20-1,few,TRBD1